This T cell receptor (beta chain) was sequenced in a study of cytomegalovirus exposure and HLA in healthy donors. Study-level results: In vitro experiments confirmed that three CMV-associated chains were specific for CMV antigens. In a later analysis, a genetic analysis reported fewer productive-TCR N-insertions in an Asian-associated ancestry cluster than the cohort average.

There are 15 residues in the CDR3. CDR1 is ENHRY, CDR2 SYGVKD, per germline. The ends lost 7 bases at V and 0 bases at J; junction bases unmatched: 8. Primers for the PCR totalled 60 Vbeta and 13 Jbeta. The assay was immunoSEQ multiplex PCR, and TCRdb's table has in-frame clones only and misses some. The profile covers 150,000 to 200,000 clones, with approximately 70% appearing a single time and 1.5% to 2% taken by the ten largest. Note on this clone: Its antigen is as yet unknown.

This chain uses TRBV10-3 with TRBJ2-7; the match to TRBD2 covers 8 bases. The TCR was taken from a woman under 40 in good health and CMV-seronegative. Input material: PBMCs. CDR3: CAIMDSGTSSYEQYF. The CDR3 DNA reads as TGTGCCATCATGGATAGCGGGACGAGCTCCTACGAGCAGTACTTC.